Presented here are 15 T cell receptor beta chains from one specimen sequenced in a study of blood T cell repertoires in COVID-19 (TCRdb year 2020). The library was produced with the immunoSEQ multiplex PCR assay. TCRdb re-hosts the immuneACCESS table, in-frame sequences only. Its copies lack some clones; in the studies checked, an unresolved V gene accounts for under half of them, and the cause for the rest is not known. A total of tens of thousands of clones appear in this sample, approximately 80% of them only once. Of the sample, more than 20% is held by the ten largest clones. Sequenced: peripheral blood. Receptors originate from a woman aged 55-70 years with acute or convalescent COVID-19.

The chain joins TRBV19 to TRBJ2-1; 7 bases line up with TRBD1. This CDR3 is built from 11 residues. The V gene end was trimmed by 9 bases and the J gene end by 10 bases; junction bases not matched to a gene: 6. CDR1 is LNHDA, CDR2 SQIVND, per germline (reference sequence). DNA for the CDR3: TGTGCCAGCCGACAGGGTCGGGAGCAGTTCTTC. Translating it yields CASRQGREQFF.

The chain couples TRBV7-2 to TRBJ1-6; perhaps TRBD1 as D (6 bases). The CDR3 length is 12 residues. Germline V gene lookup returns CDR1 SGHTA and CDR2 FQGNSA. Trimming stripped 7 bases from V and 8 bases from J, with 9 bases between. The CDR3: CASNKGDSPLHF. The CDR3 nucleotides are TGTGCCAGCAACAAGGGGGATTCACCCCTCCACTTT.

The chain couples TRBV19 to TRBJ1-5; the D is unclear. Trimming shortened V by 5 bases and J by 2 bases, and 13 bases separated the two germline ends. CDR1 is LNHDA, CDR2 SQIVND, per germline (reference sequence). CDR3 length: 15 amino acids. The CDR3 region has the DNA TGTGCCAGTAGTGTCATTCCCGGAGGCAATCAGCCCCAGCATTTT. It yields the protein CASSVIPGGNQPQHF.

This clone appeared once. The chain uses TRBV9 and TRBJ1-2; tentative D call: TRBD1 (5 bases). The CDR3 is made up of 13 amino acids. CDR1 is SGDLS, CDR2 YYNGEE, per germline. The V end lost 2 bases, the J end lost 4 bases, and 9 bases lay between the germline ends. The CDR3 DNA reads as TGTGCCAGCAGCGTGAAGGGACTCTATGGCTACACCTTC. Its translation: CASSVKGLYGYTF.

The V gene is TRBV19, the J gene TRBJ1-2; D remains unclear. Trimming left V 3 bases short and J 4 bases short, with 12 bases between. CDR3 size: 14 residues. Germline loops: CDR1 LNHDA, CDR2 SQIVND (reference sequence). The CDR3 loop reads CASSIRSAGYGYTF. The CDR3 DNA follows: TGTGCCAGTAGTATCCGATCGGCGGGCTATGGCTACACCTTC. Using reference TRBV19 and TRBJ1-2 for the parts outside the CDR3, the full variable domain is DGGITQSPKYLFRKEGQNVTLSCEQNLNHDAMYWYRQDPGQGLRLIYYSQIVNDFQKGDIAEGYSVSREKKESFPLTVTSAQKNPTAFYLCASSIRSAGYGYTFGSGTRLTVV.

This chain connects TRBV6-1 to TRBJ1-4, with TRBD1 as a possible D gene (5 bases). CDR3 length: 16 amino acids. The germline V gene has CDR1 MNHNS and CDR2 SASEGT. Trimming removed 1 base at V and 7 bases at J, with 16 bases between. The CDR3 protein is CASSEGGAVGGEKLFF. DNA of the CDR3: TGTGCCAGCAGTGAAGGAGGTGCTGTGGGGGGTGAAAAACTGTTTTTT.

CDR3 nucleotide sequence: TGTGCCAGCAGAGAGGACAATGAGCAGTTCTTC. Translation gives CASREDNEQFF. The chain employs TRBV12-3 or TRBV12-4 and TRBJ2-1; D unclear. V gave up 6 bases and J gave up 5 bases, with 5 bases separating them. The CDR3 consists of 11 residues.

The sample holds one count of this clone. CDR3 region: CATSEGQVGEQFF. The CDR3 DNA sequence: TGTGCCACCAGTGAGGGACAGGTCGGTGAGCAGTTCTTC. The chain combines TRBV24-1 with TRBJ2-1, with 8 bases matching TRBD1. The junction had 4 bases not matched to a gene; V was cut back by 4 bases and J by 9 bases. From germline, CDR1 is KGHDR and CDR2 SFDVKD. This CDR3 has 13 amino acids.

This clone was picked up one time. This CDR3 is CASSTRGYNSPLHF. CDR3 DNA sequence: TGTGCCAGCAGTACAAGGGGATATAATTCACCCCTCCACTTT. V is TRBV2 and J is TRBJ1-6; D may be TRBD1 (5 bases). The CDR3 runs to 14 residues. V was cut by 5 bases and J by 4 bases, with 9 bases left in between. Germline loops: CDR1 SNHLY, CDR2 FYNNEI. Based on the CDR3 plus reference TRBV2 and TRBJ1-6, the full variable domain is EPEVTQTPSHQVTQMGQEVILRCVPISNHLYFYWYRQILGQKVEFLVSFYNNEISEKSEIFDDQFSVERPDGSNFTLKIRSTKLEDSAMYFCASSTRGYNSPLHFGNGTRLTVT.

The table lists this clone with a few counts. The V and J genes are TRBV19 and TRBJ1-2; 7 bases agree with TRBD1. Germline loops: CDR1 LNHDA, CDR2 SQIVND (reference sequence). The V segment lost 6 bases and the J segment 5 bases; nucleotides outside the gene matches: 3. This CDR3 is 12 amino acids long. The CDR3, as DNA: TGTGCCAGTAGCCGGGGACAGTATGGCTACACCTTC. Amino acid sequence: CASSRGQYGYTF.

In the case of this clone: One end of the junction varies from germline; a read error may be responsible. This chain uses TRBV12-3 or TRBV12-4 with TRBJ2-1; D is unclear. The CDR3 consists of 12 residues. The DNA of the CDR3 is TGTGCCAGCAGTACTTCCTACTATGAGCAGTTCTTC. This gives the protein CASSTSYYEQFF.

The chain uses TRBV3-1 (or the pseudogene TRBV3-2) and TRBJ1-4; D not resolved. V lost 1 base and J 5 bases, leaving 8 bases between the germline ends. This CDR3 comprises 14 residues. Germline-derived CDR1 and CDR2 are LGHDT and YNNKEL (reference sequence). DNA for the CDR3: TGTGCCAGCAGCCAAGTGGGAGTGAATGAAAAACTGTTTTTT. This translates into CASSQVGVNEKLFF.

V and J are TRBV7-2 and TRBJ2-3; 8 bases fit TRBD2. CDR1 is SGHTA and CDR2 is FQGNSA in the germline V gene. V lost 1 base, J lost 1 base, and 4 bases stayed unmatched. The CDR3 has 16 residues. CDR3 protein: CASSLDGGGGTDTQYF. CDR3 coding DNA: TGTGCCAGCAGCTTAGACGGGGGGGGAGGCACAGATACGCAGTATTTT.

The genes are TRBV5-1 and TRBJ1-1, with D hard to call. Deletions cut 1 base from V and 1 base from J, with 5 bases between. The CDR3 runs to 13 residues. CDR1 SGHRS and CDR2 YFSETQ come from the germline V gene. This CDR3 is CASSLQANTEAFF. CDR3 nucleotides: TGCGCCAGCAGCTTGCAGGCGAACACTGAAGCTTTCTTT.

J is TRBJ2-5 and V is TRBV5-1, with D possibly TRBD1 on 6 matching bases. There are 14 residues in the CDR3. Germline values: CDR1 SGHRS, CDR2 YFSETQ. Trimming left V 0 bases short and J 4 bases short, with 10 bases between. In DNA, the CDR3 is TGCGCCAGCAGCTTGGCTGACAGGCTAGAGACCCAGTACTTC. It encodes CASSLADRLETQYF.